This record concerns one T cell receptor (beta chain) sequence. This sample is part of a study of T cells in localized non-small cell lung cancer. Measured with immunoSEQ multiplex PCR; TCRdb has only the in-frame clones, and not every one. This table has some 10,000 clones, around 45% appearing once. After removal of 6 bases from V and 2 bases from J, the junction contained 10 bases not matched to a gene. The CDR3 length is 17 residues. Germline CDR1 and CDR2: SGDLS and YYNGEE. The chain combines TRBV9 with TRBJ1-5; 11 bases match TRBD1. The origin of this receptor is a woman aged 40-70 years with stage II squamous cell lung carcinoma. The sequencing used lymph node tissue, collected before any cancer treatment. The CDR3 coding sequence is TGTGCCAGCACCGGGACAGGGGGGCCTTGGGGCAATCAGCCCCAGCATTTT. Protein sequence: CASTGTGGPWGNQPQHF.